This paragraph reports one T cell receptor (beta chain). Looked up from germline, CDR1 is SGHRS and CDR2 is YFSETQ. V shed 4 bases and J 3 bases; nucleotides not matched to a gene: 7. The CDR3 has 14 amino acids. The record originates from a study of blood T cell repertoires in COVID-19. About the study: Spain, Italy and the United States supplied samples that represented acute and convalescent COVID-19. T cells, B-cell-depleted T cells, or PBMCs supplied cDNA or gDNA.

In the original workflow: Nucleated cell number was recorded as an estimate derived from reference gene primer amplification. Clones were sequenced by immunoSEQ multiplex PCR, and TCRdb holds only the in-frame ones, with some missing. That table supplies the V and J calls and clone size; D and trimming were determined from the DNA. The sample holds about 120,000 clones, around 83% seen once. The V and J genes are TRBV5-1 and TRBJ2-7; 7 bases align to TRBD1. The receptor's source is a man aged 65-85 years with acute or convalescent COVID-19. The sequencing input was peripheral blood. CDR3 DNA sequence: TGCGCCAGCAGCCCTGACAGGGCGGACTACGAGCAGTACTTC. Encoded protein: CASSPDRADYEQYF.